This entry is about one T cell receptor beta chain. Antigen unknown. Libraries were prepared by immunoSEQ multiplex PCR; TCRdb keeps only in-frame clonotypes and omits some of them. The sample has fewer than 900,000 clones; roughly nine tenths are singletons. These data come from a study of Ad26.COV2.S vaccination and SARS-CoV-2 variants. On the study more broadly: Within the COV1001 Ad26.COV2.S trial arm, the donor was enrolled.

The CDR3 covers 16 residues. V gave up 6 bases and J gave up 0 bases; unmatched junction bases: 8. The germline V gene encodes CDR1 ENHRY and CDR2 SYGVKD. The treatment was: some 20 received Ad26.COV2.S at low or high dose, single or two shots; about 5 received placebo; per-sample allocation not given. Day 63 after the first injection of vaccine or placebo was the sampling time. Overall study results and limits: Breadth measured for non-spike TCRs was similar across vaccine and placebo recipients.

This clonotype originated in a person aged 18-60 years who received the Ad26.COV2.S COVID-19 vaccine or a placebo. The V and J genes are TRBV10-3 and TRBJ2-7, with 10 bases matching TRBD2. Here the sequenced sample was peripheral blood, taken in a trial of Ad26.COV2.S vaccine versus placebo. CDR3 DNA: TGTGCCATCAGGTCCGAAACTAGCGGGGTCTCCTACGAGCAGTACTTC. Its protein is CAIRSETSGVSYEQYF.